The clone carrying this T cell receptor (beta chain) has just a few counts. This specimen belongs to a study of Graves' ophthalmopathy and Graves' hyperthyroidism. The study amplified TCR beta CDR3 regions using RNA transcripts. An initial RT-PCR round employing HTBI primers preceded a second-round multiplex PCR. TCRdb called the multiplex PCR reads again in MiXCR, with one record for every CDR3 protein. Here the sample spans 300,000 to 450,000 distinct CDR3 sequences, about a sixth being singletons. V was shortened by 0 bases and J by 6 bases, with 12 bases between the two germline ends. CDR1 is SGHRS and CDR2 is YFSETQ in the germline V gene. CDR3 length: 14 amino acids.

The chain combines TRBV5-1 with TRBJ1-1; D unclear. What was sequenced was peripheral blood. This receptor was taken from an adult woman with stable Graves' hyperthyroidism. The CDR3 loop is CASSLERVGAEAFF. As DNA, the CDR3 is TGCGCCAGCAGCTTGGAAAGGGTCGGCGCTGAAGCTTTCTTT. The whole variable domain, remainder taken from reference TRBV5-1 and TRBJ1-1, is KAGVTQTPRYLIKTRGQQVTLSCSPISGHRSVSWYQQTPGQGLQFLFEYFSETQRNKGNFPGRFSGRQFSNSRSEMNVSTLELGDSALYLCASSLERVGAEAFFGQGTRLTVV.